This T cell receptor beta chain was observed in a study of blood T cell repertoires in COVID-19. This clone occurred once. The authors' processing: Amplification of reference gene primers provided the estimated nucleated cell counts. TCRdb keeps only in-frame clones here, not all; method: immunoSEQ multiplex PCR. V, J and clone size are taken as reported in that table, and D and trimming were inferred from the DNA itself. This sample has about 240,000 clones; about 82% occur once, and the top ten carry about 12%. The CDR3 runs 14 residues. Germline values: CDR1 MDHEN, CDR2 SYDVKM. The V and J ends lost 6 bases and 4 bases, in that order; junction bases with no gene match: 4.

Material for sequencing was peripheral blood. The chain combines TRBV28 with TRBJ1-2, with 11 bases aligning to TRBD1. The TCR comes from an older man with acute or convalescent COVID-19. CDR3 sequence: CASSWTGGVYGYTF. In nucleotides, the CDR3 is TGTGCCAGCAGCTGGACAGGGGGCGTCTATGGCTACACCTTC.